These 17 T cell receptor beta chains were sequenced from one sample in a study of blood T cell repertoires in COVID-19. Clones were sequenced by immunoSEQ multiplex PCR, and TCRdb holds only the in-frame ones, with some missing. This table holds roughly 400,000 clones, roughly 89% found once. Sequencing used PBMCs or T cells enriched from blood (not recorded which). These receptors originate from a woman aged 25 to 39 who had recovered from COVID-19.

This clone was seen only once. The V call is TRBV18, the J call TRBJ2-3; D call uncertain. Germline loops: CDR1 KGHSH, CDR2 LQKENI. This CDR3 spans 13 amino acids. The V and J ends lost 5 bases and 0 bases respectively, with 6 bases between them. The CDR3 DNA reads TGTGCCAGCTCAATACTTAGCACAGATACGCAGTATTTT. It is translated as CASSILSTDTQYF.

This clone was found once. The V and J genes are TRBV29-1 and TRBJ2-3, with D perhaps matching TRBD2 (7 bases). This CDR3 contains 15 residues. Germline loops: CDR1 SQVTM, CDR2 ANQGSEA. Trimming pared 6 bases from V and 1 base from J, leaving 17 bases between. CDR3 loop: CSVGGRGHRTDTQYF. The CDR3 nucleotides are TGCAGCGTCGGGGGGCGGGGGCACCGCACAGATACGCAGTATTTT.

The rearrangement joins TRBV11-2 to TRBJ2-1; D remains unclear. This CDR3 region has 18 residues. Germline V gives CDR1 SGHAT, CDR2 FQNNGV. V gave up 1 base and J gave up 3 bases, with 19 bases separating them. CDR3 sequence reads: CASSLVLQVTSFYNEQFF. CDR3 DNA sequence: TGTGCCAGCAGCTTAGTTTTGCAGGTAACCTCTTTCTACAATGAGCAGTTCTTC.

This clone has a single count. V gene TRBV28 combines with J gene TRBJ2-5; 7 bases align to TRBD2. Looked up from germline, CDR1 is MDHEN and CDR2 is SYDVKM. The CDR3 extends over 16 amino acids. Trimming at V came to 3 bases and at J to 4 bases, leaving 11 bases not matched to a gene. The CDR3 DNA follows: TGTGCCAGCAGTTTGGTGGGGGAGGGCCTTATAGAGACCCAGTACTTC. This translates into CASSLVGEGLIETQYF.

V is TRBV28 and J is TRBJ2-7, with D maybe TRBD1 (5 bases). CDR3 length: 14 amino acids. The V and J ends lost 3 bases and 4 bases respectively, with 13 bases between them. Germline CDR1 reads MDHEN; CDR2 reads SYDVKM. In DNA, the CDR3 is TGTGCCAGCAGTTTGGCAGGGCTCGTTTACGAGCAGTACTTC. Its protein is CASSLAGLVYEQYF.

The rearrangement links TRBV27 to TRBJ2-1; 7 bases map to TRBD1. The CDR3 spans 13 residues. The germline V gene has CDR1 MNHEY and CDR2 SMNVEV (reference sequence). V dropped 8 bases and J dropped 4; count of bases not matched to a gene: 5. The CDR3 region has the DNA TGTGCCAGCCGAAAGGGGGCATACAATGAGCAGTTCTTC. As protein: CASRKGAYNEQFF.

The V call is TRBV7-8, the J call TRBJ1-1, with 7 bases matching TRBD1. Germline CDR1 reads SGHVS; CDR2 reads FQNEAQ. This CDR3 has 14 residues. V gave up 0 bases and J gave up 8 bases; unmatched junction bases: 6. CDR3: CASSLAPGGSEAFF. The CDR3 coding sequence is TGTGCCAGCAGCTTAGCCCCAGGGGGATCCGAAGCTTTCTTT.

This clone turned up a few times. This chain uses TRBV19 with TRBJ2-7; D is perhaps TRBD2 (7 bases). Trimming stripped 3 bases from V and 3 bases from J, with 12 bases between. This CDR3 comprises 14 residues. Germline V gives CDR1 LNHDA, CDR2 SQIVND (reference sequence). The CDR3 region is CASSMRGPFYEQYF. CDR3 nucleotides: TGTGCCAGTAGTATGCGGGGGCCCTTCTACGAGCAGTACTTC.

The chain carries TRBV28 and TRBJ1-1; D is uncertain. The CDR3 extends over 11 amino acids. Trimming took 7 bases from V and 0 from J, leaving 3 bases between them. From germline, CDR1 is MDHEN and CDR2 SYDVKM. CDR3 in amino acids: CASTVNTEAFF. CDR3 coding DNA: TGTGCCAGCACGGTGAACACTGAAGCTTTCTTT.

The rearrangement uses TRBV6-5 and TRBJ2-7; the D gene is possibly TRBD1 (5 bases). Germline loops: CDR1 MNHEY, CDR2 SVGAGI. The CDR3 totals 14 residues. The V gene lost 8 bases and the J gene lost 0 bases, with 14 bases spanning the gap. The CDR3 DNA sequence: TGTGCCAGCGGTACAGGACGGTCCTCCTACGAGCAGTACTTC. Its translation is CASGTGRSSYEQYF.

The chain employs TRBV27 and TRBJ1-1, with TRBD1 as a possible D gene (5 bases). V was shortened by 6 bases and J by 3 bases, with 11 bases between the two germline ends. This CDR3 spans 13 amino acids. CDR1 and CDR2 from the germline V gene are MNHEY and SMNVEV (reference sequence). The CDR3 DNA is TGTGCCAGCAGGGGAGGGGCGGACACTGAAGCTTTCTTT. Its protein is CASRGGADTEAFF.

The J gene is TRBJ2-7, the V gene TRBV6-5; TRBD1 might be the D (6 bases). Germline CDR1 reads MNHEY; CDR2 reads SVGAGI. V was shortened by 5 bases and J by 3 bases, with 11 bases between the two germline ends. The CDR3 length is 13 residues. CDR3 sequence (DNA): TGTGCCAGCAGTCTTTCCAGGGGCTACGAGCAGTACTTC. Its protein product is CASSLSRGYEQYF.

The V call is TRBV27, the J call TRBJ2-1; tentatively, D is TRBD2 (6 bases). V dropped 4 bases and J dropped 8 bases, with 15 bases sitting between them. This CDR3 has 14 residues. The germline CDR1 and CDR2 sequences are MNHEY and SMNVEV (reference sequence). CDR3 protein: CASSSLTSMDEQFF. CDR3 nucleotide sequence: TGTGCCAGCAGTTCCTTGACTAGTATGGATGAGCAGTTCTTC.

Written as DNA, the CDR3 is TGTGCCAGCAGTGTCTGGGGGGGCTTGGTGGGTGGAAACACCATATATTTT. Translated: CASSVWGGLVGGNTIYF. V usage is TRBV6-1 and J usage is TRBJ1-3; D is possibly TRBD1 (6 bases). Between the trimmed V and J ends, which lost 4 bases and 3 bases, there was a span of 19 bases. CDR3 length equals 17 residues. The germline gives CDR1 MNHNS, CDR2 SASEGT.

This chain connects TRBV13 to TRBJ2-5, with D possibly matching TRBD1 (5 bases). CDR1 is PRHDT and CDR2 is FYEKMQ in the germline V gene (reference sequence). The CDR3 runs 14 residues. V lost 0 bases, J lost 4 bases, and 9 bases lay in between. The CDR3 DNA sequence: TGTGCCAGCAGCTTAGGCAGGGTGCGAGAGACCCAGTACTTC. Its protein product is CASSLGRVRETQYF.

This chain links TRBV7-8 with TRBJ1-2; TRBD1 agrees at 10 bases. CDR3 length: 17 residues. The ends lost 4 bases at V and 1 base at J; junction bases unmatched: 9. Germline loops: CDR1 SGHVS, CDR2 FQNEAQ. The CDR3, as DNA: TGTGCCAGCAGCTACCGGGACAGGGGTGCGGGTAACTATGGCTACACCTTC. The encoded protein is CASSYRDRGAGNYGYTF.

The rearrangement links TRBV6-1 to TRBJ1-5; possible D gene TRBD1, 5 bases. The germline V and J ends were trimmed by 4 bases and 6 bases, with 19 bases remaining between them. The CDR3 extends over 16 amino acids. Germline loops: CDR1 MNHNS, CDR2 SASEGT. The CDR3 sequence: CASSAPVKGFGQPQHF. DNA of the CDR3: TGTGCCAGCAGTGCTCCAGTGAAGGGGTTTGGTCAGCCCCAGCATTTT.